These 14 T cell receptor beta chains were all obtained from the same sample, sequenced in a study of T cell repertoires in cytomegalovirus infection. TCRdb redid the calling of the reads with MiXCR, one entry per CDR3 protein. The table lists about 260,000 distinct CDR3 sequences, roughly an eighth of them singletons, with about 8.7% in the top ten. The sequenced sample consisted of PBMCs. Source of these receptors: a human donor in good health (CMV status not recorded). Some clones in this sample may be carry-over from other donors' samples.

The sample holds many counts of this clonotype. The gene calls are TRBV7-3 and TRBJ2-7; D possibly uses TRBD1 or TRBD2 (5 bases each). Germline CDR1 reads SGHTA; CDR2 reads FQGTGA. V lost 5 bases to trimming and J lost 1 base, with 12 bases between them. CDR3 length equals 14 residues. Here the CDR3 reads CASSPGTGSYEQYF. In nucleotides, the CDR3 is TGTGCCAGCAGCCCCGGGACGGGGTCCTACGAGCAGTACTTC.

This clonotype was detected ten times or more. The V call is TRBV7-9, the J call TRBJ2-7; TRBD2 might be the D (5 bases). The length of the CDR3 is 12 residues. Germline values: CDR1 SEHNR, CDR2 FQNEAQ (reference sequence). The germline V and J ends were trimmed by 2 bases and 4 bases, with 6 bases remaining between them. In nucleotides, the CDR3 is TGTGCCAGCAGCTTACTAGCTTACGAGCAGTACTTC. It is translated as CASSLLAYEQYF. The whole variable domain, filled in from reference TRBV7-9 and TRBJ2-7, reads DTGVSQNPRHKITKRGQNVTFRCDPISEHNRLYWYRQTLGQGPEFLTYFQNEAQLEKSRLLSDRFSAERPKGSFSTLEIQRTEQGDSAMYLCASSLLAYEQYFGPGTRLTVT.

The rearrangement links TRBV20-1 to TRBJ1-1; 7 bases are shared with TRBD1. In germline, CDR1 is DFQATT, CDR2 SNEGSKA (reference sequence). The CDR3 is 13 residues long. Unmatched junction bases numbered 4, after V lost 5 bases and J lost 1 base. As DNA, the CDR3 is TGCAGTGCTTCCTCAGGGGGGAACACTGAAGCTTTCTTT. This encodes CSASSGGNTEAFF.

In this sample, this clonotype turned up many times. The CDR3 loop reads CASSQDRRTDTQYF. In DNA, the CDR3 is TGCGCCAGCAGCCAAGATCGCCGCACAGATACGCAGTATTTT. The chain joins TRBV4-3 to TRBJ2-3; D not certain. This CDR3 comprises 14 residues. V dropped 0 bases and J dropped 1 base, with 5 bases sitting between them. Germline V lookup: CDR1 LGHNA, CDR2 YSLEER.

This clonotype was counted at least ten times. The chain combines TRBV7-8 with TRBJ2-1, with 12 bases lining up with TRBD1. Germline trimming cut 5 bases from V and 10 bases from J; bases unmatched to any gene: 6. CDR3 length equals 14 residues. Germline CDR1 is SGHVS and CDR2 is FQNEAQ. The CDR3 bases are TGTGCCAGCAGCCCCCGGGACAGGGGGCTAGAGCAGTTCTTC. Translated, it gives CASSPRDRGLEQFF.

Many counts were recorded for this clonotype. The chain is built from TRBV6-1 and TRBJ2-7; TRBD1 aligns across 7 bases. CDR3 length equals 14 residues. The germline V gene has CDR1 MNHNS and CDR2 SASEGT. The ends lost 5 bases at V and 4 bases at J; junction bases unmatched: 8. CDR3 DNA sequence: TGTGCCAGCAGTAGCGCACAGGGACAGTACGAGCAGTACTTC. This translates into CASSSAQGQYEQYF.

This clonotype occurred many times. The chain is built from TRBV28 and TRBJ2-1, with D possibly matching TRBD1 (6 bases). The germline V gene encodes CDR1 MDHEN and CDR2 SYDVKM. This CDR3 has 14 amino acids. V lost 6 bases and J lost 4, with 13 bases in between. DNA of the CDR3: TGTGCCAGCAGCCGCAGGGGAGCTTACAATGAGCAGTTCTTC. It is translated as CASSRRGAYNEQFF.

This clonotype was picked up many times. The CDR3 nucleotides are TGTGCCAGCAGTCCGGTTAACAGCCTTAATGAAAAACTGTTTTTT. It encodes CASSPVNSLNEKLFF. The J gene is TRBJ1-4, the V gene TRBV6-1, with unresolved D. The CDR3 covers 15 residues. The germline V gene encodes CDR1 MNHNS and CDR2 SASEGT. Trimming took off 5 bases at V and 4 bases at J, with 14 bases between the two ends.

This clonotype was detected ten times or more. The chain recombines TRBV6-5 with TRBJ2-7; maybe TRBD1 (6 bases). Looked up from germline, CDR1 is MNHEY and CDR2 is SVGAGI. CDR3 length equals 13 residues. Trimming stripped 6 bases from V and 6 bases from J, with 15 bases between. The CDR3 DNA follows: TGTGCCAGCAGAATTTCAGGGGTGAGCGAGCAGTACTTC. This translates into CASRISGVSEQYF.

At least ten counts were recorded for this clonotype. The CDR3 protein is CASSQGRGGSDTQYF. In DNA form, the CDR3 reads TGCGCCAGCAGCCAGGGACGGGGGGGCTCAGATACGCAGTATTTT. This chain links TRBV4-1 with TRBJ2-3; 8 positions agree with TRBD2. V was pared by 3 bases and J by 4 bases, with 6 bases of the junction left unmatched. The CDR3 spans 15 residues. Per the germline V gene, CDR1 is MGHRA and CDR2 is YSYEKL.

The rearrangement links TRBV6-5 to TRBJ2-5; 10 nucleotides line up with TRBD2. The CDR3 covers 14 residues. The germline V gene encodes CDR1 MNHEY and CDR2 SVGAGI. The V and J ends lost 6 bases and 2 bases, in that order; junction bases with no gene match: 3. Here the CDR3 DNA reads TGTGCCAGCAGAAGGACTAGCGGACAAGAGACCCAGTACTTC. Translation: CASRRTSGQETQYF.

The J gene is TRBJ2-7, the V gene TRBV4-1, with D possibly being TRBD2 (6 bases). The length of the CDR3 is 15 residues. V was trimmed by 2 bases and J by 0 bases, leaving 11 bases between them. Per the germline V gene, CDR1 is MGHRA and CDR2 is YSYEKL. CDR3 sequence: CASSQLAQNSYEQYF. Here the CDR3 DNA reads TGCGCCAGCAGCCAACTAGCGCAAAACTCCTACGAGCAGTACTTC.

There are a few counts of this clonotype. The gene calls are TRBV2 and TRBJ2-1, with 10 bases fitting TRBD2. With V trimmed by 7 bases and J by 4 bases, 7 bases remained unmatched. This CDR3 spans 15 amino acids. The germline gives CDR1 SNHLY, CDR2 FYNNEI. For the CDR3, the DNA is TGTGCCAGCACCCTCGGACTAGCGGCATACAATGAGCAGTTCTTC. Protein sequence: CASTLGLAAYNEQFF.

CDR3: CATSRTGTGSGRNQPQHF. The CDR3 nucleotides read TGTGCCACCAGCAGAACCGGGACAGGCTCTGGACGAAATCAGCCCCAGCATTTT. The chain uses TRBV15 and TRBJ1-5, with 8 nucleotides matching TRBD1. Germline V lookup: CDR1 LNHNV, CDR2 YYDKDF (reference sequence). The CDR3 covers 18 residues. Trimming at V came to 2 bases and at J to 4 bases, leaving 13 bases not matched to a gene. The full variable domain, rest sourced from reference TRBV15 and TRBJ1-5, is DAMVIQNPRYQVTQFGKPVTLSCSQTLNHNVMYWYQQKSSQAPKLLFHYYDKDFNNEADTPDNFQSRRPNTSFCFLDIRSPGLGDTAMYLCATSRTGTGSGRNQPQHFGDGTRLSIL.